This T cell receptor beta chain was profiled in a study of shared clonotypes between healthy human individuals. Scientists sequenced DNA from unsorted PBMC on ten immunoSEQ deep assay plates. The method was immunoSEQ multiplex PCR; TCRdb's version includes in-frame clones alone and lacks a portion of them. The table has about 480,000 clones, 60% to 80% seen once. Findings of the study overall: An expected dependence of interdonor clonotype sharing on sequencing depth was noted.

There were no recent acute infections or vaccinations among the donors, who were healthy HIV-negative adults. Germline loops: CDR1 SGDLS, CDR2 YYNGEE. With 0 bases clipped from V and 4 bases from J, the junction kept 3 bases outside the gene matches. This CDR3 has 14 amino acids. About this clone: Its antigen is unidentified. In the same sample, other DNA sequences code for this CDR3.

The sequenced sample was PBMCs. J is TRBJ2-7 and V is TRBV9; 8 positions match TRBD1. The source is a woman in her thirties or forties in good health. Some clones in this sample may be carry-over from other donors' samples. The CDR3 region is CASSVGQGAYEQYF. CDR3 sequence (DNA): TGTGCCAGCAGCGTAGGCCAGGGGGCATACGAGCAGTACTTC. Looking up the rest from reference TRBV9 and TRBJ2-7 gives the full variable domain: DSGVTQTPKHLITATGQRVTLRCSPRSGDLSVYWYQQSLDQGLQFLIQYYNGEERAKGNILERFSAQQFPDLHSELNLSSLELGDSALYFCASSVGQGAYEQYFGPGTRLTVT.